This entry lists 5 T cell receptor beta chains sequenced from one sample in a study of metastatic and nonmetastatic thyroid tumors. TCRdb used MiXCR to call clones anew from the PCR reads. This table holds 15,000 or so clones, 26% found once. Every patient was untreated before thyroid surgery. The material sequenced was tumor tissue. Every receptor here comes from a female donor with papillary thyroid cancer or a benign thyroid nodule (not recorded which). Some clones in this sample may be carry-over from other donors' samples.

This clone appeared many times. V usage is TRBV20-1 and J usage is TRBJ2-1, with TRBD2 matching over 7 bases. The trim removed 3 bases at V and 4 bases at J, leaving 9 bases unmatched. CDR1 DFQATT and CDR2 SNEGSKA come from the germline V gene (reference sequence). The CDR3 covers 15 residues. This CDR3 is CSASSPSGEYNEQFF. Here the CDR3 DNA reads TGCAGTGCTAGCTCTCCTAGCGGAGAATACAATGAGCAGTTCTTC.

This clone occurred a few times. The chain uses TRBV12-3 or TRBV12-4 and TRBJ2-7, with D hard to call. The CDR3 sequence is 15 residues long. V was trimmed by 6 bases and J by 1 base, leaving 16 bases between them. As DNA, the CDR3 is TGTGCCAGCAGACTTAGGTGGGTCGCGTCCTACGAGCAGTACTTC. Translating gives CASRLRWVASYEQYF.

This sequence joins TRBV12-5 and TRBJ1-2, with D perhaps matching TRBD1 (5 bases). Germline CDR1 LGHNT, CDR2 FRNRAP. There are 14 residues in the CDR3. Deletions cut 1 base from V and 5 bases from J, with 11 bases between. The CDR3 DNA is TGTGCTAGTGGTTTGGCTTTAGGGGTTTATGGCTACACCTTC. Its translation is CASGLALGVYGYTF.

This clone was recorded at least ten times. The rearrangement joins TRBV7-2 to TRBJ2-7, with D hard to call. CDR1 and CDR2 (germline): SGHTA, FQGNSA. The CDR3 runs 13 residues. V shed 5 bases and J shed 6 bases, with 14 bases lying between them. As DNA, the CDR3 is TGTGCCAGCAGCCAAGGGTTGGTTCTCGAGCAGTACTTC. As protein: CASSQGLVLEQYF.

This clone was observed at least ten times. This sequence joins TRBV5-6 and TRBJ2-7, with unresolved D. CDR3 length equals 14 residues. In germline, CDR1 is SGHDT, CDR2 YYEEEE. V was pared by 2 bases and J by 6 bases, with 15 bases between. The CDR3 DNA reads as TGTGCCAGCAGCTTAGTACCACCCTGGGGCGAGCAGTACTTC. As protein: CASSLVPPWGEQYF. The full variable domain, in which reference TRBV5-6 and TRBJ2-7 provide the parts outside the CDR3, is DAGVTQSPTHLIKTRGQQVTLRCSPKSGHDTVSWYQQALGQGPQFIFQYYEEEERQRGNFPDRFSGHQFPNYSSELNVNALLLGDSALYLCASSLVPPWGEQYFGPGTRLTVT.